This passage covers 14 T cell receptor beta chains from one sample sequenced in a study of early T cells in non-severe SARS-CoV-2 infection. TCRdb processed the 5' RACE reads anew with MiXCR; each CDR3 protein has one entry. The data show under 90,000 distinct CDR3 sequences, approximately 13% seen once. The sequenced material came from whole blood. Receptors were obtained from an adult who was a healthcare worker with PCR-confirmed SARS-CoV-2 infection or an uninfected control (not recorded which).

This clonotype was picked up many times. The V and J genes are TRBV6-6 and TRBJ1-5, with TRBD1 identical over 8 bases. Germline lookup yields CDR1 MNHNY and CDR2 SVGAGI (reference sequence). The CDR3 is 13 amino acids. V lost 3 bases and J lost 9; bases outside the gene matches: 4. CDR3 sequence: CASSYSGTGPQHF. The CDR3 DNA is TGTGCCAGCAGTTATTCCGGGACAGGGCCCCAGCATTTT.

This clonotype was found a few times. This rearrangement joins TRBV7-2 to TRBJ2-7; D not certain. The CDR3 extends over 13 amino acids. The V end lost 5 bases, the J end lost 3 bases, and 11 bases lay between the germline ends. Germline V gene sequence: CDR1 SGHTA, CDR2 FQGNSA. For the CDR3, the DNA is TGTGCCAGCAGCCTTAACCCCAACTACGAGCAGTACTTC. It codes for CASSLNPNYEQYF.

This clonotype has ten or more counts. V is TRBV27 and J is TRBJ2-7, with 11 bases fitting TRBD2. This CDR3 is 15 amino acids long. V dropped 5 bases and J dropped 2; count of bases not matched to a gene: 5. Germline assignment: CDR1 MNHEY and CDR2 SMNVEV (reference sequence). As DNA, the CDR3 is TGTGCCAGCAGTGTCGGGACTAGCGGTACCTACGAGCAGTACTTC. Translation: CASSVGTSGTYEQYF.

In this sample, this clonotype turned up a few times. The genes are TRBV7-9 and TRBJ2-2, with TRBD2 identical over 8 bases. The J segment lost 0 bases and the V segment lost 6 bases, leaving 6 bases of the junction unmatched. This CDR3 has 16 amino acids. Germline assignment: CDR1 SEHNR and CDR2 FQNEAQ (reference sequence). The CDR3 region is CASRSLAGANTGELFF. CDR3 nucleotide sequence: TGTGCCAGCAGGTCCCTAGCGGGCGCGAACACCGGGGAGCTGTTTTTT.

On this clonotype itself: A read error is likely, as this CDR3 ends without the conserved phenylalanine or tryptophan. This chain connects TRBV2 to TRBJ1-4; 10 bases map to TRBD1. With V trimmed by 7 bases and J by 5 bases, 4 bases remained unmatched. This CDR3 is built from 14 residues. Germline CDR1 is SNHLY and CDR2 is FYNNEI. The CDR3 here is CASIRTGGNEKLFL. The CDR3 region has the DNA TGTGCCAGCATCAGGACAGGGGGAAATGAAAAACTGTTTCTT.

This clonotype showed up many times. This sequence joins TRBV7-3 and TRBJ2-2, with D perhaps TRBD1 (6 bases). CDR1 is SGHTA, CDR2 FQGTGA, per germline. This CDR3 spans 15 amino acids. V was cut by 4 bases and J by 5 bases, with 14 bases left in between. CDR3 in DNA: TGTGCCAGCAGCTCGAAACAGGGTATTACCGGGGAGCTGTTTTTT. This translates into CASSSKQGITGELFF.

A few counts support this clonotype. The rearrangement joins TRBV27 to TRBJ2-1, with 8 positions matching TRBD2. Trimming at V came to 10 bases and at J to 7 bases, leaving 12 bases not matched to a gene. In germline, CDR1 is MNHEY, CDR2 SMNVEV (reference sequence). The CDR3 contains 14 residues. For the CDR3, the DNA is TGTGCCATCAGGAGGAGCGGCGGGAGGAATGAGCAGTTCTTC. Its protein is CAIRRSGGRNEQFF.

This clonotype was observed a few times. The CDR3 DNA reads TGCGCCAGCAGCCCGGGACAGGGGTTCCCCTACGAGCAGTACTTC. It translates to CASSPGQGFPYEQYF. V and J are TRBV5-1 and TRBJ2-7; 10 bases map to TRBD1. The CDR3 is 15 residues long. Germline V gene sequence: CDR1 SGHRS, CDR2 YFSETQ. Trimming took 4 bases from V and 2 from J; bases not matched to a gene: 6.

This chain connects TRBV5-5 to TRBJ2-7; tentatively, D is TRBD1 (6 bases). The germline V and J ends were trimmed by 2 bases and 1 base, with 13 bases remaining between them. Germline values: CDR1 SGHKS, CDR2 YYEKEE (reference sequence). CDR3 size: 15 residues. The CDR3 loop is CASSFSGTQSYEQYF. The CDR3 bases are TGTGCCAGCAGCTTTTCCGGGACACAATCCTACGAGCAGTACTTC.

This clonotype was detected ten times or more. CDR3 coding DNA: TGTGCCAGCAGCCAAGATACGGGACCCATGAGGACCCAGTACTTC. Amino acids: CASSQDTGPMRTQYF. This chain connects TRBV4-2 to TRBJ2-5; either TRBD1 or TRBD2 may fit D (5 bases each). This CDR3 has 15 amino acids. Germline V gene sequence: CDR1 LGHNA, CDR2 YNFKEQ. V was pared by 0 bases and J by 7 bases, with 15 bases between.

The chain uses TRBV18 and TRBJ2-7, with a possible D match to TRBD2 (7 bases). The CDR3 has 15 residues. V lost 2 bases to trimming and J lost 0 bases, with 11 bases between them. Germline-derived CDR1 and CDR2 are KGHSH and LQKENI. In DNA, the CDR3 is TGTGCCAGCTCACCAGGCGGGGGCAGCTCCTACGAGCAGTACTTC. Encoded protein: CASSPGGGSSYEQYF.

This clonotype was recorded many times. This chain links TRBV12-3 or TRBV12-4 with TRBJ1-5; a weak D match, TRBD1 (5 bases). Trimming stripped 3 bases from V and 0 bases from J, with 9 bases between. The length of the CDR3 is 15 residues. The CDR3 nucleotides are TGTGCCAGCAGTTTGGGGGGGTTTAGCAATCAGCCCCAGCATTTT. Translation: CASSLGGFSNQPQHF.

This clonotype was picked up a small number of times. The gene calls are TRBV2 and TRBJ1-3; no clear D. The CDR3 loop spans 14 amino acids. CDR1 is SNHLY, CDR2 FYNNEI, per germline. V was shortened by 6 bases and J by 0 bases, with 9 bases between the two germline ends. The CDR3 DNA is TGTGCCAGCAGGCGAGAGGCCTCTGGAAACACCATATATTTT. This sequence encodes CASRREASGNTIYF.

Details on this clonotype: A much larger clone lies a single base off, so this may be a read error. The gene calls are TRBV2 and TRBJ2-1; TRBD1 matches at 12 bases. CDR1 is SNHLY, CDR2 FYNNEI, per germline. V lost 8 bases to trimming and J lost 8 bases; unmatched junction nucleotides: 7. CDR3 length: 14 amino acids. CDR3 amino acids: CASGRDRGLDEQFF. The CDR3 DNA reads as TGTGCCAGCGGCCGGGACAGGGGGCTGGATGAGCAGTTCTTC.